This TCR beta chain was found in a study of CD8+CD57+ T cells in acquired aplastic anemia. Points from the study as a whole: Approximately 30 CD8+ CDR3 sequences were shared between patients and controls.

Patients chosen for sequencing had CD8+CD57+ cells that had expanded, as shown by flow cytometry. As to this clonotype: Its antigen is currently unknown.

The CDR3 spans 16 residues. Germline trimming cut 5 bases from V and 0 bases from J; bases unmatched to any gene: 10. Per the germline V gene, CDR1 is DFQATT and CDR2 is SNEGSKA (reference sequence). TCR beta VDJ and CDR3 were profiled, and genomic DNA was the template. One entry per CDR3 protein, called by TCRdb with MiXCR from the reads. The sample holds 150,000 to 200,000 distinct CDR3 sequences, roughly 43% seen once. The chain has TRBV20-1 and TRBJ1-5; the match to TRBD1 covers 7 bases. The clonotype comes from a human donor with aplastic anemia. Sequencing was performed on sorted CD4+, CD8+, or CD8+CD57+ T cells (not recorded which) from PBMCs. The CDR3 DNA reads as TGCAGTGCTGGCCGGGACAGTATTATTAGCAATCAGCCCCAGCATTTT. Protein: CSAGRDSIISNQPQHF.